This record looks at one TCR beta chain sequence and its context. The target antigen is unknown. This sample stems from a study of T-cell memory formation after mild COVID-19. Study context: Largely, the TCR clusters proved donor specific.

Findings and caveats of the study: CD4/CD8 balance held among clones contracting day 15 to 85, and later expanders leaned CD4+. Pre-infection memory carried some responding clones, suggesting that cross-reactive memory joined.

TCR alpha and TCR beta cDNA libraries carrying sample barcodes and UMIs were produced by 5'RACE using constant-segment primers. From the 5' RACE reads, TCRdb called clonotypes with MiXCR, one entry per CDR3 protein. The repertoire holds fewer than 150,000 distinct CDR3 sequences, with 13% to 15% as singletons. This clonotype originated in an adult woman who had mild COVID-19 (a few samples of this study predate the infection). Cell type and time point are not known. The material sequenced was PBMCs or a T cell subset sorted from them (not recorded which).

The CDR3 protein is CASGLRPYNEQFF. In DNA, the CDR3 is TGTGCCAGCGGGTTGAGGCCCTACAATGAGCAGTTCTTC. V and J are TRBV27 and TRBJ2-1, with D hard to call. Germline V lookup: CDR1 MNHEY, CDR2 SMNVEV (reference sequence). Trimming shortened V by 8 bases and J by 2 bases, and 10 bases separated the two germline ends. This CDR3 has 13 amino acids.